This TCR beta chain came from a study of cytomegalovirus exposure and HLA in healthy donors. Study-wide results and caveats: A few chains tied to CMV proved CMV antigen-specific in vitro. Later on, an analysis found that several of the most significant clusters appeared to be linked to common viral pathogens, which included parvovirus B19.

CDR1 is SEHNR, CDR2 FQNEAQ, per germline (reference sequence). Unmatched junction bases numbered 8, after V lost 2 bases and J lost 7 bases. The CDR3 loop spans 15 amino acids. Notes on this clone: Antigen unknown.

The study ran its PCR with 60 Vbeta and 13 Jbeta primers. Method: immunoSEQ multiplex PCR; TCRdb's copy keeps in-frame clones and lacks some. This sample yields 100,000 to 120,000 clones, of which less than 85% are seen a single time; around 15% belongs to the top ten. The receptor's source is a man younger than 40 in good health and CMV-seropositive. Specimen: PBMCs. The chain is built from TRBV7-9 and TRBJ1-2; 9 bases are a match to TRBD1. The CDR3, as DNA: TGTGCCAGCAGCTTATCCGGGACAGGGAAGGGTGGCTACACCTTC. Translation gives CASSLSGTGKGGYTF.